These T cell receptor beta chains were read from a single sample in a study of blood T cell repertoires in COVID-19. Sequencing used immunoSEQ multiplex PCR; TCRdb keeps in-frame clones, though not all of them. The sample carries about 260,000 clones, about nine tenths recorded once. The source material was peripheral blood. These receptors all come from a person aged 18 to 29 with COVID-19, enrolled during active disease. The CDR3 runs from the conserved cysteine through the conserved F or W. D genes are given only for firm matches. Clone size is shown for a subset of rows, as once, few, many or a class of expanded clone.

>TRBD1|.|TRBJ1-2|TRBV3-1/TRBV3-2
TGTGCCAGTCAGGGGGCTAACTATGGCTACACCTTC
CASQGANYGYTF
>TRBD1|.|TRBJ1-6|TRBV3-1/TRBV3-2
TGTGCCAGCAGCCTGGGACAGGGGTATTCACCCCTCCACTTT
CASSLGQGYSPLHF
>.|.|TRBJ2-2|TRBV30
TGTGCCTGGAGTGCGGGTGTCGACACCGGGGAGCTGTTTTTT
CAWSAGVDTGELFF
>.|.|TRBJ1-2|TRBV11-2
TGTGCCAGCAGCCCCCGCCCGGTTCTGGATGGCTACACCTTC
CASSPRPVLDGYTF
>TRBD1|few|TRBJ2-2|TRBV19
TGTGCCAGTAGTAAGACAGGGGCGGTAACCGGGGAGCTGTTTTTT
CASSKTGAVTGELFF
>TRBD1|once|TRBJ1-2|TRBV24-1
TGTGCCACCAGTGATTCAGGGGGCGACTATGGCTACACCTTC
CATSDSGGDYGYTF
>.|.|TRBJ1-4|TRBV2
TGTGCCAGCGGCCCCAGTCCCGCAACTAATGAAAAACTGTTTTTT
CASGPSPATNEKLFF
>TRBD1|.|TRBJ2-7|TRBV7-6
TGTGCCAGCAGCTTCGCAGGGGGCATCTACGAGCAGTACTTC
CASSFAGGIYEQYF
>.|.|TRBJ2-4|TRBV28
TGTGCCAGCAGTGGGGGGAGGAACATTCAGTACTTC
CASSGGRNIQYF
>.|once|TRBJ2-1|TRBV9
TGTGCCAGCAGCGCACCCTCATACCTTAGCGGCAGCTCCTACAATGAGCAGTTCTTC
CASSAPSYLSGSSYNEQFF
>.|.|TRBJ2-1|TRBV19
TGTGCCAGTAGTCACCAACAGGGAGCCTACAATGAGCAGTTCTTC
CASSHQQGAYNEQFF
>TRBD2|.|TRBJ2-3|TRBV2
TGTGCCAGCAGTGAAGATCCCATAGCGGGAGTAGGGGCAGATACGCAGTATTTT
CASSEDPIAGVGADTQYF
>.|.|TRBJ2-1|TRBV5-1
TGCGCCAGCAGCTTGGATTCCGGCTACAATGAGCAGTTCTTC
CASSLDSGYNEQFF
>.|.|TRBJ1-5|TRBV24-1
TGTGCCACCAGTGATTTGAGGGGAAGCCAGCCCCAGCATTTT
CATSDLRGSQPQHF
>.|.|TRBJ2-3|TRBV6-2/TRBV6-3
TGTGCCAGCAGTTACCGCGGGGGCCTCAGCACAGATACGCAGTATTTT
CASSYRGGLSTDTQYF
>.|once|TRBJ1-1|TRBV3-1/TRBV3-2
TGTGCCAGCAGCCAAGCTTTAAGCATGGGGGCACCTGAAGCTTTCTTT
CASSQALSMGAPEAFF
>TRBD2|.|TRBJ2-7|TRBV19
TGTGCCAGTAGTACTTCGACTAGCTTTAGGGACGAGCAGTACTTC
CASSTSTSFRDEQYF
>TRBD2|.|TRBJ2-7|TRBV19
TGTGCCAGTAGTACTCCGGGACTAGTGGAGCAGTACTTC
CASSTPGLVEQYF
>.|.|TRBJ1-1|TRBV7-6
TGTGCCAGCTCACTTATGGGAGGGGACAACACTGAAGCTTTCTTT
CASSLMGGDNTEAFF
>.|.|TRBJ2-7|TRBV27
TGTGCCAGCAGTTTAGGTCCCCGGTACGAGCAGTACTTC
CASSLGPRYEQYF
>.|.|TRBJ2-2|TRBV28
TGTGCCAGCAGTTTAGGACAGAACACCGGGGAGCTGTTTTTT
CASSLGQNTGELFF
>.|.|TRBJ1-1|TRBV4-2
TGTGCCAGCAGCCACCGGGCCGGAGGGGCTTTCTTT
CASSHRAGGAFF